These 26 T cell receptor beta chains were all obtained from the same sample, sequenced in a study of brain metastases from non-small cell lung cancer. The data were produced by immunoSEQ multiplex PCR, yet TCRdb's version contains in-frame clones alone and is incomplete. Of 2,000 to 2,500 clones listed, 65% to 90% were seen once; the top ten hold roughly 7.2%. The sample consisted of tissue from a brain metastasis. All receptors come from a donor older than 35 with non-small cell lung cancer.

This chain links TRBV7-2 with TRBJ2-7; D remains ambiguous. This CDR3 contains 13 residues. The V end lost 3 bases, the J end lost 5 bases, and 11 bases lay between the germline ends. CDR1 is SGHTA and CDR2 is FQGNSA in the germline V gene. CDR3 amino acids: CASSFLGPHEQYF. DNA of the CDR3: TGTGCCAGCAGCTTCTTGGGTCCTCACGAGCAGTACTTC.

This clone was seen just once. The chain is built from TRBV7-9 and TRBJ2-7; 8 bases are shared with TRBD2. The CDR3 is 15 residues long. The J segment lost 2 bases and the V segment lost 5 bases, leaving 8 bases of the junction unmatched. Germline V gives CDR1 SEHNR, CDR2 FQNEAQ (reference sequence). CDR3 sequence (DNA): TGTGCCAGCAGCCATCCTATTAGCGGGGCCTACGAGCAGTACTTC. Translated, it gives CASSHPISGAYEQYF.

V is TRBV6-5 and J is TRBJ2-7; 13 bases agree with TRBD2. Germline values: CDR1 MNHEY, CDR2 SVGAGI. The CDR3 extends over 13 amino acids. The V gene end was trimmed by 10 bases and the J gene end by 3 bases; junction bases not matched to a gene: 3. The CDR3 loop is CATRLAGGYEQYF. CDR3 nucleotide sequence: TGTGCCACCCGACTAGCGGGAGGCTACGAGCAGTACTTC.

The chain couples TRBV9 to TRBJ2-7; TRBD2 might be the D (5 bases). The CDR3 extends over 13 amino acids. Germline V gene data show CDR1 as SGDLS and CDR2 as YYNGEE. V gave up 0 bases and J gave up 5 bases, with 9 bases separating them. The CDR3 sequence is CASSVVGRDEQYF. CDR3 nucleotides: TGTGCCAGCAGCGTAGTTGGGCGGGACGAGCAGTACTTC.

The gene calls are TRBV13 and TRBJ2-7; D is perhaps TRBD1 or TRBD2 (5 bases each). The V gene's germline CDR1 is PRHDT and CDR2 FYEKMQ (reference sequence). This CDR3 region has 14 residues. The V end was cut by 5 bases, the J end by 1 base, with 12 bases between. The CDR3 sequence: CASSPTRGSYEQYF. In DNA, the CDR3 is TGTGCCAGCAGCCCTACTAGGGGTTCCTACGAGCAGTACTTC.

The gene calls are TRBV30 and TRBJ1-1, with 7 bases that match TRBD1. The CDR3 length is 14 residues. Germline CDR1 and CDR2: GTSNPN and SVGIG (reference sequence). The junction had 10 bases not matched to a gene; V was cut back by 4 bases and J by 5 bases. CDR3 in DNA: TGTGCCTGGACCGAAACAGGGGTGGGGACTGAAGCTTTCTTT. It codes for CAWTETGVGTEAFF.

V and J are TRBV29-1 and TRBJ2-7, with 8 nucleotides matching TRBD1. The CDR3 consists of 13 residues. Germline V gives CDR1 SQVTM, CDR2 ANQGSEA. With V trimmed by 3 bases and J by 3 bases, 4 bases remained unmatched. DNA for the CDR3: TGCAGCGTTGAGGGGACAGGATACTACGAGCAGTACTTC. It specifies CSVEGTGYYEQYF.

The chain recombines TRBV5-6 with TRBJ2-4; D possibly uses TRBD1 or TRBD2 (6 bases each). The V gene's germline CDR1 is SGHDT and CDR2 YYEEEE. This CDR3 has 16 residues. Trimming left V 4 bases short and J 1 base short, with 15 bases between. The CDR3 nucleotides read TGTGCCAGCAGCCCCCTGGGGGGCGGGGCCAAAAACATTCAGTACTTC. Residues: CASSPLGGGAKNIQYF.

The chain has TRBV19 and TRBJ2-2, with D possibly TRBD1 on 6 matching bases. Germline CDR1 reads LNHDA; CDR2 reads SQIVND (reference sequence). The CDR3 is 20 residues long. The germline V and J ends were trimmed by 6 bases and 6 bases, with 32 bases remaining between them. In DNA, the CDR3 is TGTGCCAGTAGCAACCGGGACATGCACATCCCCTGGAGCAGCCCCGGGGAGCTGTTTTTT. This encodes CASSNRDMHIPWSSPGELFF.

This clone was seen a few times. A read error may produce the germline difference seen at one junction end. This chain joins TRBV7-9 and TRBJ2-7; possibly TRBD2 for D (5 bases). The CDR3 spans 11 residues. The germline gives CDR1 SEHNR, CDR2 FQNEAQ (reference sequence). Here the CDR3 reads CASSRDYQQYF. DNA of the CDR3: TGTGCCAGCAGCCGAGACTACCAGCAGTACTTC.

The chain joins TRBV5-1 to TRBJ2-5; D is unclear. The CDR3 consists of 13 residues. Trimming cost V 4 bases and J 1 base, with 8 bases left between them. Per germline, CDR1 SGHRS and CDR2 YFSETQ. The CDR3 nucleotides are TGCGCCAGCAGCGTACGAGGCCAAGAGACCCAGTACTTC. Translating gives CASSVRGQETQYF.

This chain links TRBV28 with TRBJ2-7; no definite D call. This CDR3 is built from 14 residues. Germline V gene lookup returns CDR1 MDHEN and CDR2 SYDVKM. The germline V and J ends were trimmed by 3 bases and 2 bases, with 11 bases remaining between them. CDR3 in amino acids: CASSFLSATYEQYF. The CDR3 DNA reads as TGTGCCAGCAGTTTCTTGTCGGCTACCTACGAGCAGTACTTC.

V usage is TRBV19 and J usage is TRBJ2-7; 10 nucleotides match TRBD2. The CDR3 has 15 amino acids. The J segment lost 0 bases and the V segment lost 3 bases, leaving 2 bases of the junction unmatched. Germline lookup yields CDR1 LNHDA and CDR2 SQIVND (reference sequence). DNA of the CDR3: TGTGCCAGTAGTATCCGACTAGCGGGCTCCTACGAGCAGTACTTC. It is translated as CASSIRLAGSYEQYF.

V is TRBV5-1 and J is TRBJ2-7; D is ambiguous. From germline, CDR1 is SGHRS and CDR2 YFSETQ. This CDR3 spans 14 amino acids. V gave up 0 bases and J gave up 0 bases, with 7 bases separating them. The CDR3 DNA reads TGCGCCAGCAGCTTGGTGACGGACTCCTACGAGCAGTACTTC. Translated, it gives CASSLVTDSYEQYF.

Only one count was recorded for this clone. This chain connects TRBV5-4 to TRBJ2-6; D might be TRBD1 (6 bases). This CDR3 comprises 17 residues. Between the trimmed V and J ends, which lost 4 bases and 0 bases, there was a span of 14 bases. Germline V gives CDR1 SGHNT, CDR2 YYREEE (reference sequence). As DNA, the CDR3 is TGTGCCAGCAGCCCTTTTGACAGGATCTCTGGGGCCAACGTCCTGACTTTC. It encodes CASSPFDRISGANVLTF.

V usage is TRBV5-4 and J usage is TRBJ1-1; D remains ambiguous. Germline CDR1 and CDR2: SGHNT and YYREEE (reference sequence). The CDR3 is made up of 14 amino acids. V lost 0 bases, J lost 6 bases, and 12 bases lay in between. CDR3 coding DNA: TGTGCCAGCAGCTTGGGGCGGACTCCCCCTGAAGCTTTCTTT. It yields the protein CASSLGRTPPEAFF.

The chain joins TRBV7-2 to TRBJ1-1, with D hard to call. V lost 1 base to trimming and J lost 4 bases, with 7 bases between them. Germline CDR1 SGHTA, CDR2 FQGNSA. The CDR3 is 13 amino acids. The CDR3 here is CASSLVLITEAFF. CDR3 nucleotides: TGTGCCAGCAGCTTAGTGCTAATCACTGAAGCTTTCTTT.

This clone was counted a few times. The chain links TRBV27 to TRBJ2-1; tentatively, D is TRBD2 (6 bases). The CDR3 is 14 residues long. The germline V gene encodes CDR1 MNHEY and CDR2 SMNVEV (reference sequence). V was clipped by 6 bases and J by 4 bases, with 13 bases between them. The CDR3 DNA reads as TGTGCCAGCAGGAATGGCGGGGCTTACAATGAGCAGTTCTTC. It encodes CASRNGGAYNEQFF.

V usage is TRBV5-1 and J usage is TRBJ2-2, with 9 bases aligning to TRBD2. There are 15 residues in the CDR3. V lost 4 bases and J lost 6; bases outside the gene matches: 7. The germline CDR1 and CDR2 sequences are SGHRS and YFSETQ. The CDR3 region has the DNA TGCGCCAGCAGCGGAAGCGGGAGGCCCCCCGGGGAGCTGTTTTTT. The encoded protein is CASSGSGRPPGELFF.

On this clone itself: One end of the junction varies from germline; a read error may be responsible. This chain connects TRBV6-5 to TRBJ1-6; TRBD1 is a possible D gene (5 bases). CDR3 length: 14 amino acids. Looked up from germline, CDR1 is MNHEY and CDR2 is SVGAGI. CDR3 DNA sequence: TGTGCCAGCAGTTACGGGGGATCCAATTCACCCCTCTACTTT. Its protein is CASSYGGSNSPLYF.

V gene TRBV27 combines with J gene TRBJ2-7; 8 nucleotides align to TRBD1. Germline V gene data show CDR1 as MNHEY and CDR2 as SMNVEV (reference sequence). CDR3 length equals 15 residues. The trim removed 4 bases at V and 2 bases at J, leaving 7 bases unmatched. The CDR3 region has the DNA TGTGCCAGCAGTTGGGCAGGGGGCGATCCCTACGAGCAGTACTTC. It is translated as CASSWAGGDPYEQYF.

This clone occurred once. CDR3 sequence: CASSLVQETQYF. The DNA for the CDR3 is TGTGCCAGCAGTTTGGTCCAAGAGACCCAGTACTTC. The chain combines TRBV6-6 with TRBJ2-5; D call uncertain. The germline gives CDR1 MNHNY, CDR2 SVGAGI (reference sequence). V was shortened by 4 bases and J by 1 base, with 4 bases between the two germline ends. The CDR3 is 12 residues long.

The CDR3 DNA reads TGCGCCAGCAGCTTGGCGAGCGACGAGCAGTACTTC. Translating gives CASSLASDEQYF. The chain employs TRBV5-1 and TRBJ2-7; D remains ambiguous. V was clipped by 0 bases and J by 5 bases, with 6 bases between them. From germline, CDR1 is SGHRS and CDR2 YFSETQ. This CDR3 is built from 12 residues.

A few counts support this clone. The genes are TRBV11-1 and TRBJ2-3, with 7 bases lining up with TRBD2. Trimming cost V 3 bases and J 6 bases; bases outside gene matches: 6. Germline loops: CDR1 SGHAT, CDR2 FQDESV (reference sequence). This CDR3 region has 14 residues. The CDR3 loop is CASSFNLGGDTQYF. In DNA form, the CDR3 reads TGTGCCAGCAGCTTTAACCTGGGGGGGGATACGCAGTATTTT.

The chain combines TRBV14 with TRBJ2-5; TRBD2 aligns across 8 bases. Germline CDR1 and CDR2: SGHDN and FVKESK. V shed 3 bases and J 9 bases; nucleotides not matched to a gene: 9. The length of the CDR3 is 14 residues. The chain's CDR3 is CASSHRPGGGSQYF. The CDR3, as DNA: TGTGCCAGCAGCCACCGGCCCGGGGGGGGTTCCCAGTACTTC.

The J gene is TRBJ1-6, the V gene TRBV4-1; D is perhaps TRBD1 (6 bases). The CDR3 is made up of 14 amino acids. V shed 5 bases and J shed 7 bases, with 12 bases lying between them. Looked up from germline, CDR1 is MGHRA and CDR2 is YSYEKL. The CDR3 nucleotides read TGCGCCAGCAGCATCAGGGGTAAGAATTCACCCCTCCACTTT. Translating it yields CASSIRGKNSPLHF.